Listed below are T cell receptor beta chains from one sample, sequenced in a study of sequential checkpoint blockade in melanoma. Profiled with immunoSEQ multiplex PCR; TCRdb holds only in-frame clones, not every one. The data hold 20,000 to 25,000 clones, with around 27% observed a single time. The specimen was tumor tissue (inferred from file names), collected from a patient given nivolumab and ipilimumab in sequence. The receptor source for this set is a human donor with melanoma. The CDR3 runs from the conserved cysteine through the conserved F or W. The order of the fields is V gene, D gene, CDR3 length, J gene, clone size, CDR3 DNA, CDR3 protein. D genes are given only for firm matches. Expanded clones get a size class; other rows say once, few or many, or leave the size out.

TRBV10-3,NA,13,TRBJ2-7,NA,TGTGCCATCAGTGAGTTTGCCCGGGCAGATAGTAATTTC,CAISEFARADSNF
TRBV19,NA,15,TRBJ2-2,NA,TGTGCCAGTTTCGCCGGGAGCCTTGGGACCGGGGAGCTGTTTTTT,CASFAGSLGTGELFF
TRBV9,TRBD1,16,TRBJ2-1,NA,TGTGCCAGCAGCACATCCGGGACAGGGTATAGGAATGAGCAGTTCTTC,CASSTSGTGYRNEQFF
TRBV11-3,TRBD2,17,TRBJ2-3,NA,TGTGCCAGCAGCTCCGAGGTAGCGGGGGGCGATGTAGATACGCAGTATTTT,CASSSEVAGGDVDTQYF
TRBV18,TRBD2,16,TRBJ2-7,NA,TGTGCCAGCTCACCCGGACTAGCGTCGATCTCCTACGAGCAGTACTTC,CASSPGLASISYEQYF
TRBV15,NA,14,TRBJ2-1,few,TGTGCCACCAGTTGGTTAGGTTGGGGTAATGAGCAGTTCTTC,CATSWLGWGNEQFF
TRBV15,NA,14,TRBJ2-5,few,TGTGCCACCAGCAGAGATTCGGGTGGGGAGACCCAGTACTTC,CATSRDSGGETQYF
TRBV5-1,NA,14,TRBJ2-2,NA,TGCGCCAGCAGCGTATACCCGAACACCGGGGAGCTGTTTTTT,CASSVYPNTGELFF
TRBV19,NA,14,TRBJ1-5,NA,TGTGCCAGTACGACCACCGGGGGCAATCAGCCCCAGCATTTT,CASTTTGGNQPQHF
TRBV25-1,NA,14,TRBJ1-2,NA,TGTGCCAGCAGTATCGGGGGTTTGGGCTATGGCTACACCTTC,CASSIGGLGYGYTF
TRBV15,NA,16,TRBJ2-3,NA,TGTGCCACCAGCAGAGTAATAGGGGACCCCACAGATACGCAGTATTTT,CATSRVIGDPTDTQYF
TRBV23-1,TRBD1,15,TRBJ1-5,NA,TGCGCCAGCAGCCAAGAAACAGGGGGCGGACAGCCCCAGCATTTT,CASSQETGGGQPQHF
TRBV28,NA,12,TRBJ1-1,NA,TGTGCCAGCACGAACGGGGGAACTGAAGCTTTCTTT,CASTNGGTEAFF
TRBV11-3,NA,15,TRBJ2-2,many,TGTGCCAGCAGCTTAGATGGGGCGGTCACCGGGGAGCTGTTTTTT,CASSLDGAVTGELFF
TRBV11-3,NA,14,TRBJ2-2,few,TGTGCCAGCAGCTTGGCCGGGGGAACCGGGGAGCTGTTTTTT,CASSLAGGTGELFF
TRBV4-1,TRBD2,16,TRBJ2-7,few,TGCGCCAGCAGCCAAGATAAGACTAGCGGGAGGTACGAGCAGTACTTC,CASSQDKTSGRYEQYF
TRBV18,NA,16,TRBJ2-2,NA,TGTGCCAGCTCACCAGTTGTCAGGGTGAACACCGGGGAGCTGTTTTTT,CASSPVVRVNTGELFF
TRBV2,TRBD2,17,TRBJ2-2,NA,TGTGCCAGCAGCCCTGGAGCGGGAGTGACAAACACCGGGGAGCTGTTTTTT,CASSPGAGVTNTGELFF
TRBV11-3,NA,14,TRBJ2-1,few,TGTGCCAGCAGCTTGGCCGGGAGTTACAATGAGCAGTTCTTC,CASSLAGSYNEQFF
TRBV5-1,TRBD2,16,TRBJ2-2,NA,TGCGCCAGCAGCTTGGTGTGGGGGACTAGCACCGGGGAGCTGTTTTTT,CASSLVWGTSTGELFF
TRBV19,TRBD1,12,TRBJ1-2,NA,TGTGCCAGTAGTGTCGAGACAGGGTCCTACACCTTC,CASSVETGSYTF
TRBV11-3,NA,15,TRBJ1-1,few,TGTGCCAGCAGCTTAGAAGTGGGAGGGCCCACTGAAGCTTTCTTT,CASSLEVGGPTEAFF
TRBV9,TRBD2,16,TRBJ2-5,few,TGTGCCAGCAGCCCCGGACTAGCGGGGGGGCAAGAGACCCAGTACTTC,CASSPGLAGGQETQYF
TRBV29-1,TRBD1,14,TRBJ2-5,NA,TGCAGCGTTGCCGGGACAGGGGTCGGAGAGACCCAGTACTTC,CSVAGTGVGETQYF
TRBV6-8,TRBD1,16,TRBJ1-1,NA,TGTGCCATCCAGGCGACAGGGGGAGATGGGAACACTGAAGCTTTCTTT,CAIQATGGDGNTEAFF
TRBV28,TRBD1,16,TRBJ1-6,NA,TGTGCCAGCAGTCTCTCCGGGACAGGGGATAATTCACCCCTCCACTTT,CASSLSGTGDNSPLHF
TRBV28,NA,16,TRBJ2-7,few,TGTGCCAGCAGTCCCTCTGGGGGGAGGAGCTCCTACGAGCAGTACTTC,CASSPSGGRSSYEQYF
TRBV30,NA,14,TRBJ2-7,few,TGTGCCTGGAGTCCCCGGACGGCCCCCTACGAGCAGTACTTC,CAWSPRTAPYEQYF
TRBV28,NA,14,TRBJ2-7,few,TGTGCCAGCAGTGGATACAGTACCTCCTACGAGCAGTACTTC,CASSGYSTSYEQYF
TRBV28,NA,15,TRBJ2-7,NA,TGTGCCAGCAGTCTCCCCCACCATCCTTTGGACGAGCAGTACTTC,CASSLPHHPLDEQYF
TRBV12-5,NA,13,TRBJ2-3,NA,TGTGCTAGTGGTTTGGCGTCCACAGATACGCAGTATTTT,CASGLASTDTQYF
TRBV6-8,NA,15,TRBJ1-1,many,TGTGCCAGCAGTTACGTACCGGGGGGGAGCACTGAAGCTTTCTTT,CASSYVPGGSTEAFF
TRBV28,NA,13,TRBJ2-3,NA,TGTGCCAGCAGTTTACTAGGCCCAGATACGCAGTATTTT,CASSLLGPDTQYF
TRBV29-1,TRBD2,14,TRBJ2-1,few,TGCAGCGTTGCTGGGACTAGCGGTAACAATGAGCAGTTCTTC,CSVAGTSGNNEQFF
TRBV6-8,NA,14,TRBJ2-2,NA,TGTGCCAGCAGCCGAGGGGTGAACACCGGGGAGCTGTTTTTT,CASSRGVNTGELFF
TRBV18,TRBD2,15,TRBJ2-5,few,TGTGCCAGCTCACCATCAGGGACTAGCGGAGAGACCCAGTACTTC,CASSPSGTSGETQYF